This TCR beta chain stems from a study of T-cell reconstitution after alpha-beta-depleted transplantation in children. The authors prepared the TCRbeta library with unique molecular identifiers. TCRdb processed the PCR reads anew with MiXCR; each CDR3 protein has one entry. In the table there are tens of thousands of distinct CDR3 sequences, around 7.9% of which are singletons. This clonotype appeared many times. This specimen consisted of PBMCs from the stem cell graft donor, obtained from the stem cell graft. The clonotype was recovered from a human donor who donated a stem cell graft to a child with acute lymphoblastic leukemia.

In nucleotides, the CDR3 is TGCAGCGTCTCACAGGGCTACTCCTACAATGAGCAGTTCTTC. This codes for CSVSQGYSYNEQFF. This chain links TRBV29-1 with TRBJ2-1; the D gene is possibly TRBD1 (6 bases). Germline V lookup: CDR1 SQVTM, CDR2 ANQGSEA. V gave up 6 bases and J gave up 0 bases, with 12 bases separating them. This CDR3 is built from 14 residues.